This T cell receptor (beta chain) was identified during a study of cytomegalovirus exposure and HLA in healthy donors. Study-wide results and caveats: Researchers reported that a few CMV-associated chains were confirmed in vitro as CMV antigen-specific.

This clone was detected once. The antigen remains undetermined. An end of the junction differs from the germline gene, which may be a read error. Germline loops: CDR1 MNHNY, CDR2 SVGAGI (reference sequence). CDR3 size: 10 residues. The study ran its PCR with 60 Vbeta and 13 Jbeta primers. The table came from immunoSEQ multiplex PCR; TCRdb's copy has only in-frame clones and leaves some out. The sample consists of 110,000 or so clones, about 75% of them appearing once. The sequencing sample was made of PBMCs. The source of this sequence is a woman in her 40s in good health and CMV-seropositive. V usage is TRBV6-6 and J usage is TRBJ1-2; unclear D gene. The chain's CDR3 is CASSYSLLLF. For the CDR3, the DNA is TGTGCCAGCAGTTACTCCCTACTCCTGTTC.